Below are 23 T cell receptor beta chains sequenced from a single sample in a study of CD8 T cells in Susac syndrome. Reverse transcription of about 0.5 to 1 ug RNA was carried out with random hexamers. TCRdb passed the immunoSEQ multiplex PCR reads through MiXCR, listing each CDR3 protein once. The data show about 290,000 distinct CDR3 sequences, with over 75% seen just once and approximately 0.18% held by the top ten. The sequencing sample was made of CD8+ T cells from PBMCs. These receptors were collected from a human donor with multiple sclerosis.

Here the CDR3 reads CASRPAFSTEAFF. CDR3 sequence (DNA): TGTGCCAGCAGGCCGGCGTTTAGCACTGAAGCTTTCTTT. J is TRBJ1-1 and V is TRBV7-2; no clear D. The V end was cut by 6 bases, the J end by 4 bases, with 12 bases between. The CDR3 loop spans 13 amino acids. CDR1 is SGHTA and CDR2 is FQGNSA in the germline V gene.

The chain recombines TRBV6-2 or TRBV6-3 with TRBJ2-1; 13 nucleotides match TRBD2. This CDR3 comprises 16 residues. Germline values: CDR1 MNHEY, CDR2 SVGEGT. V shed 6 bases, J shed 5 bases, and the junction held 7 bases outside the gene matches. The CDR3 loop is CASSLGLAGPDNEQFF. CDR3 coding DNA: TGTGCCAGCAGCTTGGGACTAGCGGGGCCTGACAATGAGCAGTTCTTC.

The chain joins TRBV4-2 to TRBJ2-2; TRBD1 agrees at 7 bases. With 2 bases clipped from V and 0 bases from J, the junction kept 3 bases outside the gene matches. The CDR3 has 16 amino acids. Looked up from germline, CDR1 is LGHNA and CDR2 is YNFKEQ. CDR3 sequence reads: CASSQYDRANTGELFF. DNA of the CDR3: TGTGCCAGCAGCCAATACGACAGGGCGAACACCGGGGAGCTGTTTTTT.

This sequence joins TRBV15 and TRBJ1-5; no clear D gene. The CDR3 has 16 residues. Trimming left V 0 bases short and J 2 bases short, with 11 bases between. CDR1 is LNHNV, CDR2 YYDKDF, per germline (reference sequence). CDR3 residues: CATSREGTLGNQPQHF. The CDR3 coding sequence is TGTGCCACCAGCAGAGAGGGAACTTTGGGCAATCAGCCCCAGCATTTT.

The rearrangement links TRBV19 to TRBJ2-1; D could derive from TRBD1 or TRBD2 (5 bases each). CDR1 LNHDA and CDR2 SQIVND come from the germline V gene (reference sequence). The CDR3 length is 17 residues. Deletions cut 1 base from V and 13 bases from J, with 26 bases between. In DNA form, the CDR3 reads TGTGCCAGTAGTATAGGGACGGGGTATCATCCTCTAACAGGACAGTTCTTC. Protein: CASSIGTGYHPLTGQFF.

The chain is built from TRBV9 and TRBJ2-5, with TRBD1 matching over 7 bases. Germline V gene lookup returns CDR1 SGDLS and CDR2 YYNGEE. V was pared by 0 bases and J by 5 bases, with 7 bases of the junction left unmatched. This CDR3 spans 15 amino acids. The chain's CDR3 is CASSVDRTGHETQYF. The CDR3 region has the DNA TGTGCCAGCAGCGTAGACCGGACAGGCCACGAGACCCAGTACTTC.

The V and J genes are TRBV14 and TRBJ2-7, with D perhaps TRBD1 or TRBD2 (6 bases each). Germline CDR1 is SGHDN and CDR2 is FVKESK. The CDR3 is 15 amino acids. V was clipped by 0 bases and J by 4 bases, with 13 bases between them. The DNA for the CDR3 is TGTGCCAGCAGCCAAGACCCGCAGGGGAGGTACGAGCAGTACTTC. It is translated as CASSQDPQGRYEQYF.

The chain is built from TRBV9 and TRBJ2-1, with D unresolved. The CDR3 totals 15 residues. Germline CDR1 and CDR2: SGDLS and YYNGEE. Deletions cut 4 bases from V and 7 bases from J, with 18 bases between. DNA of the CDR3: TGTGCCAGCAGCCCCCCAGTGTTCGGTGGGAATGAGCAGTTCTTC. Residues: CASSPPVFGGNEQFF.

J is TRBJ2-1 and V is TRBV4-3; weak D call: TRBD1 (6 bases). The length of the CDR3 is 15 residues. Germline-derived CDR1 and CDR2 are LGHNA and YSLEER. Trimming removed 1 base from V and 7 bases from J, with 14 bases in between. The CDR3 coding sequence is TGCGCCAGCAGCCAAGTGGTACAGGGAATAAATGAGCAGTTCTTC. As protein: CASSQVVQGINEQFF.

This clonotype was picked up one time. The chain has TRBV6-2 or TRBV6-3 and TRBJ2-3; no definite D call. There are 14 residues in the CDR3. Trimming pared 6 bases from V and 0 bases from J, leaving 10 bases between. Germline assignment: CDR1 MNHEY and CDR2 SVGEGT. CDR3 bases: TGTGCCAGCAGCAAACTATATAGCACAGATACGCAGTATTTT. Translated: CASSKLYSTDTQYF.

The gene calls are TRBV3-1 and TRBJ2-7; D gene ambiguous. The CDR3 spans 13 residues. V gave up 0 bases and J gave up 0 bases, with 3 bases separating them. Germline loops: CDR1 LGHDT, CDR2 YNNKEL (reference sequence). The CDR3 spells CASSQEISYEQYF. CDR3 nucleotide sequence: TGTGCCAGCAGCCAAGAGATCTCCTACGAGCAGTACTTC.

This chain links TRBV19 with TRBJ1-5; 7 bases map to TRBD1. This CDR3 spans 16 amino acids. Germline loops: CDR1 LNHDA, CDR2 SQIVND (reference sequence). J lost 4 bases, V lost 1 base, and 7 bases had no gene match. DNA for the CDR3: TGTGCCAGTAGTATAGGGTTCAGGGGGATGAATCAGCCCCAGCATTTT. Translation: CASSIGFRGMNQPQHF.

The chain employs TRBV27 and TRBJ1-3; D gene uncertain. V lost 3 bases, J lost 4 bases, and 13 bases lay in between. CDR1 and CDR2 (germline): MNHEY, SMNVEV (reference sequence). The CDR3 spans 15 residues. The CDR3 loop reads CASSLRGGAGNTIYF. The CDR3, as DNA: TGTGCCAGCAGTTTGAGAGGAGGTGCAGGAAACACCATATATTTT.

As concerns this clonotype: The junction does not match germline at one end; this may be a read error. This rearrangement joins TRBV3-1 to TRBJ2-7, with TRBD2 matching 10 bases. Per the germline V gene, CDR1 is LGHDT and CDR2 is YNNKEL (reference sequence). The CDR3 sequence is 16 residues long. CDR3 amino acids: CASSQAGLAALYEQYF. CDR3 in DNA: TGTGCCAGCAGTCAAGCCGGACTAGCGGCCTTATACGAGCAGTACTTC.

This rearrangement joins TRBV10-3 to TRBJ2-2, with TRBD2 matching over 8 bases. Germline V gene lookup returns CDR1 ENHRY and CDR2 SYGVKD. This CDR3 spans 16 amino acids. The trim removed 4 bases at V and 2 bases at J, leaving 6 bases unmatched. Here the CDR3 reads CAISGTGGPNTGELFF. In DNA, the CDR3 is TGTGCCATCAGTGGAACGGGAGGGCCAAACACCGGGGAGCTGTTTTTT.

Here the CDR3 reads CASSFTQWDLSTDTQYF. The CDR3 nucleotides are TGTGCCAGCAGCTTCACACAGTGGGACTTAAGCACAGATACGCAGTATTTT. This chain links TRBV7-9 with TRBJ2-3; D possibly corresponds to TRBD2 (6 bases). Trimming took 3 bases from V and 0 from J, leaving 16 bases between them. Germline assignment: CDR1 SEHNR and CDR2 FQNEAQ (reference sequence). The CDR3 consists of 17 residues.

The chain has TRBV2 and TRBJ2-1; 8 nucleotides line up with TRBD1. Trimming cost V 2 bases and J 12 bases; bases outside gene matches: 9. CDR1 and CDR2 (germline): SNHLY, FYNNEI. The CDR3 has 14 amino acids. DNA of the CDR3: TGTGCCAGCAGTGAATACCCTCGGACAGGGCGGCAGTTCTTC. Translated: CASSEYPRTGRQFF.

This chain uses TRBV6-5 with TRBJ1-4; 9 bases are a match to TRBD1. The V gene end was trimmed by 2 bases and the J gene end by 8 bases; junction bases not matched to a gene: 9. The CDR3 runs to 16 residues. Germline V CDR1 and CDR2: MNHEY, SVGAGI. CDR3 amino acids: CASSYAPGTGYEKLFF. Written as DNA, the CDR3 is TGTGCCAGCAGTTACGCCCCCGGGACAGGGTACGAAAAACTGTTTTTT.

The chain uses TRBV12-3 or TRBV12-4 and TRBJ2-7; TRBD1 matches 9 bases. The CDR3 loop spans 13 amino acids. J lost 2 bases, V lost 9 bases, and 5 bases had no gene match. CDR3 DNA: TGTGCCAGTGGACAGGGGCCAACCTACGAGCAGTACTTC. As protein: CASGQGPTYEQYF.

The chain joins TRBV6-2 or TRBV6-3 to TRBJ1-5, with D possibly being TRBD1 (6 bases). The CDR3 covers 14 residues. Germline lookup yields CDR1 MNHEY and CDR2 SVGEGT. Between the trimmed V and J ends, which lost 6 bases and 7 bases, there was a span of 16 bases. Written as DNA, the CDR3 is TGTGCCAGCAGCAACGGGGGGGCAGTACAGCCCCAGCATTTT. Its protein product is CASSNGGAVQPQHF.

The rearrangement links TRBV20-1 to TRBJ2-2, with 10 bases fitting TRBD2. Germline CDR1 reads DFQATT; CDR2 reads SNEGSKA (reference sequence). CDR3 size: 15 residues. The J segment lost 5 bases and the V segment lost 0 bases, leaving 3 bases of the junction unmatched. CDR3 protein: CSARDLAGVTGELFF. The CDR3 DNA reads as TGCAGTGCTAGAGACCTAGCGGGGGTTACCGGGGAGCTGTTTTTT.

The chain couples TRBV9 to TRBJ2-6, with D perhaps matching TRBD1 (7 bases). CDR3 length equals 21 residues. From germline, CDR1 is SGDLS and CDR2 YYNGEE. Between the trimmed V and J ends, which lost 3 bases and 2 bases, there was a span of 27 bases. The CDR3 DNA sequence: TGTGCCAGCAGCGCGCCCCGGGGGAAGGGGGCTGGTTTAGCTGGGGCCAACGTCCTGACTTTC. Its protein is CASSAPRGKGAGLAGANVLTF.

This chain links TRBV14 with TRBJ1-1, with 7 bases lining up with TRBD1. V shed 3 bases and J 0 bases; nucleotides not matched to a gene: 4. The length of the CDR3 is 15 residues. CDR1 is SGHDN, CDR2 FVKESK, per germline. CDR3 coding DNA: TGTGCCAGCAGCCACTTACAGGGGATGAACACTGAAGCTTTCTTT. Protein product: CASSHLQGMNTEAFF.